The table lists the clone carrying this TCR beta chain with many counts. The record originates from a study of CD8 T cells in ankylosing spondylitis. TCRdb re-called the 5' RACE reads through MiXCR, storing one row per CDR3 protein. The sample includes around 29,000 distinct CDR3 sequences, around 5.2% seen only once; the top ten take around 1.9%. The germline V and J ends were trimmed by 4 bases and 0 bases, with 7 bases remaining between them. CDR1 and CDR2 (germline): SGDLS, YYNGEE. The CDR3 has 14 residues. The material sequenced was blood, either unsorted or a sorted T cell fraction (not recorded which). The chain is built from TRBV9 and TRBJ2-2; D gene uncertain. The TCR was taken from a female donor with ankylosing spondylitis or in good health (not recorded which). The CDR3 DNA reads as TGTGCCAGCAGCCGAGACACGAACACCGGGGAGCTGTTTTTT. It specifies CASSRDTNTGELFF.